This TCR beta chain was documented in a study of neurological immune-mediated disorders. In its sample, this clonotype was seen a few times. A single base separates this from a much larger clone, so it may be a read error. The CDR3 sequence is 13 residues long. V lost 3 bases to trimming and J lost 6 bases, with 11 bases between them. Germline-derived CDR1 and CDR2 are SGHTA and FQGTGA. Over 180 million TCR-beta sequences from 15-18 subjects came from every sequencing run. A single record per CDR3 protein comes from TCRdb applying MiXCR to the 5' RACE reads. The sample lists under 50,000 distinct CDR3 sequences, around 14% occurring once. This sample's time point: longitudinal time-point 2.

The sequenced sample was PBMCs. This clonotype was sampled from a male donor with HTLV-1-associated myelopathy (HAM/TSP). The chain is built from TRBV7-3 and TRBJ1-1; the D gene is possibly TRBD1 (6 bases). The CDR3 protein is CASSFGGGSEAFF. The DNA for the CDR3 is TGTGCCAGCAGCTTCGGGGGGGGCTCTGAAGCTTTCTTT.